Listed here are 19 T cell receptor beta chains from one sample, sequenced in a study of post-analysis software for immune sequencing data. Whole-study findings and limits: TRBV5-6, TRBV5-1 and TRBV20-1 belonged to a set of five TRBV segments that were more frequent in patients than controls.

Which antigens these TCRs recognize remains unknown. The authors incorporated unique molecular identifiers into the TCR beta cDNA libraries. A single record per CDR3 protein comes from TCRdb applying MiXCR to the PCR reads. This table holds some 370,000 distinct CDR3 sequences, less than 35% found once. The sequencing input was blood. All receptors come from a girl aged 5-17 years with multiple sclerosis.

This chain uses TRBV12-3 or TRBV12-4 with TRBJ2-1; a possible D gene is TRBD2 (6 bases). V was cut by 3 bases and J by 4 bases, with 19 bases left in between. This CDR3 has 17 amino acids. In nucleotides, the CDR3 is TGTGCCAGCAGTTTTGGTGCGGGCGGGGCAGAGTACAATGAGCAGTTCTTC. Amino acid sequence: CASSFGAGGAEYNEQFF.

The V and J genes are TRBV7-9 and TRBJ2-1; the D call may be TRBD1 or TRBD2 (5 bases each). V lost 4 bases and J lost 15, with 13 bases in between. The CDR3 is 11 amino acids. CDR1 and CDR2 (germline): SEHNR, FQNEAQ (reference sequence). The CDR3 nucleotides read TGTGCCAGCAGCTCCGGGACCTCCGCGTTCTTC. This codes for CASSSGTSAFF.

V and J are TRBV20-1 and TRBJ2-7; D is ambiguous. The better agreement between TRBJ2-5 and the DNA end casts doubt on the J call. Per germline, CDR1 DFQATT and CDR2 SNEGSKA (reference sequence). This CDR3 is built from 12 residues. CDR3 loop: CSARDRFETQYF. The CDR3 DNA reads TGCAGTGCTAGAGATAGGTTTGAGACCCAGTACTTC.

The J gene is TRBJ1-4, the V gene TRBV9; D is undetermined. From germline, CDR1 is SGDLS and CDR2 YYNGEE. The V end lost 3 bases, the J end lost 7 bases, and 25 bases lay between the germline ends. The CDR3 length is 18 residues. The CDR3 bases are TGTGCCAGCAGCGCCCTACAGTCCACCTGGCAACAACGTGAAAAACTGTTTTTT. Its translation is CASSALQSTWQQREKLFF.

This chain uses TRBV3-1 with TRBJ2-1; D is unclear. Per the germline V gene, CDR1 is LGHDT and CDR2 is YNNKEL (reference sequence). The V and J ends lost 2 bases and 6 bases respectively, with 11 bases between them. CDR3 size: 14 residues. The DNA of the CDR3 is TGTGCCAGCAGCCAAATAGGCCGGAGCAATGAGCAGTTCTTC. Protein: CASSQIGRSNEQFF.

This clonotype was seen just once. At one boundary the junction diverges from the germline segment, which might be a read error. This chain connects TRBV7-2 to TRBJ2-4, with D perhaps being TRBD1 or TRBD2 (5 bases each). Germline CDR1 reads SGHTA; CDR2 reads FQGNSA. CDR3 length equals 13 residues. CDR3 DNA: TGTGCTAGCAGCTTAGTCGGGCTGGGGGAGCGGTACTTC. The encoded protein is CASSLVGLGERYF.

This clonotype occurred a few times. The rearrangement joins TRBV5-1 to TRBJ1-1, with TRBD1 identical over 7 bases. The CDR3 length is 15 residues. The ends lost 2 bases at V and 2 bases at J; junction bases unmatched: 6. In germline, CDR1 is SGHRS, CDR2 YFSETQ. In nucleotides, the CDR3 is TGCGCCAGCAGCTTTCACAGGGGAACTAACACTGAAGCTTTCTTT. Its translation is CASSFHRGTNTEAFF. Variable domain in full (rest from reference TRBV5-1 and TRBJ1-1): KAGVTQTPRYLIKTRGQQVTLSCSPISGHRSVSWYQQTPGQGLQFLFEYFSETQRNKGNFPGRFSGRQFSNSRSEMNVSTLELGDSALYLCASSFHRGTNTEAFFGQGTRLTVV.

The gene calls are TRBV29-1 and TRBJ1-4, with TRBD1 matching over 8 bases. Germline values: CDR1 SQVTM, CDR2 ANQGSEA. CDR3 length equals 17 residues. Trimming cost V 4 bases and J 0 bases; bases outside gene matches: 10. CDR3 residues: CSVGTWQGAATNEKLFF. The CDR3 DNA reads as TGCAGCGTTGGGACATGGCAGGGGGCTGCAACTAATGAAAAACTGTTTTTT.

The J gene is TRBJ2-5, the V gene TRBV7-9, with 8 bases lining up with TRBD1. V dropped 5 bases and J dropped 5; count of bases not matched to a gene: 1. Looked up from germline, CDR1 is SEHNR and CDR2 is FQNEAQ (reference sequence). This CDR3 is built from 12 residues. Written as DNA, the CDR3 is TGTGCCAGCAGCGGGGACAGGGAGACCCAGTACTTC. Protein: CASSGDRETQYF.

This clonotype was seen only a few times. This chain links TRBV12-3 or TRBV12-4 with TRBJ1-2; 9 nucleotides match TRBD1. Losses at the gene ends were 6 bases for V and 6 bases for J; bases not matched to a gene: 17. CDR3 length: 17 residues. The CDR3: CASSGGTGFLGTDGYTF. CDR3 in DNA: TGTGCCAGCAGCGGTGGGACAGGGTTTCTGGGGACGGATGGCTACACCTTC.

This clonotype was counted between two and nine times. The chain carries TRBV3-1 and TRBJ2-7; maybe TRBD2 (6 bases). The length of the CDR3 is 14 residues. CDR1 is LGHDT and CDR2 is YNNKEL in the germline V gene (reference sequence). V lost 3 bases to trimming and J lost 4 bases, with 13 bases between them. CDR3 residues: CASSQPGLHYEQYF. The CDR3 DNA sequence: TGTGCCAGCAGCCAGCCGGGACTTCATTACGAGCAGTACTTC.

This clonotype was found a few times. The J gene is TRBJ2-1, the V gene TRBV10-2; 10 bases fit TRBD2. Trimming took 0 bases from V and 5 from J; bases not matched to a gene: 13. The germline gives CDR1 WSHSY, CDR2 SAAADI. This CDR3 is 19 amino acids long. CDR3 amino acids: CASSESPQRGGGRHNEQFF. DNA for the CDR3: TGCGCCAGCAGTGAGTCTCCCCAGCGGGGGGGCGGCCGGCACAATGAGCAGTTCTTC.

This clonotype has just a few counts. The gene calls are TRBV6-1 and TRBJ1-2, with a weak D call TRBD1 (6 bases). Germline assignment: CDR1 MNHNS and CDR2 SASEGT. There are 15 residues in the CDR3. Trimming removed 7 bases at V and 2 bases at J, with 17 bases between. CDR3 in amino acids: CASMIGGAMNYGYTF. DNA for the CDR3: TGTGCCAGCATGATCGGGGGCGCGATGAACTATGGCTACACCTTC.

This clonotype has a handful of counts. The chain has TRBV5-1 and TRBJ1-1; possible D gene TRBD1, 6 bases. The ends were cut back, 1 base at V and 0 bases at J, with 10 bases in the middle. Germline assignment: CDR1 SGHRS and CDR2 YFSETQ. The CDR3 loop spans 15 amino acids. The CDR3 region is CASSLTGLMNTEAFF. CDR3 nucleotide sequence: TGCGCCAGCAGCTTGACAGGGTTAATGAACACTGAAGCTTTCTTT.

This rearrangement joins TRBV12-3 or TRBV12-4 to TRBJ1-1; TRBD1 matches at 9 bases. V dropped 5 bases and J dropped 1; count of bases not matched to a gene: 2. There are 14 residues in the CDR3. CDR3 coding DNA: TGTGCCAGCAGTAAGACAGGGGGGAACACTGAAGCTTTCTTT. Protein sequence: CASSKTGGNTEAFF.

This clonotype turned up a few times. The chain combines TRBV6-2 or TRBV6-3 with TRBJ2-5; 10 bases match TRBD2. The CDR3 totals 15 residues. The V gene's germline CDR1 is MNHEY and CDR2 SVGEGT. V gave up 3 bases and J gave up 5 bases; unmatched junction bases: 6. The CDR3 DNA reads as TGTGCCAGCAGTTATTCCGGGACTAGCGTGGAGACCCAGTACTTC. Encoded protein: CASSYSGTSVETQYF.

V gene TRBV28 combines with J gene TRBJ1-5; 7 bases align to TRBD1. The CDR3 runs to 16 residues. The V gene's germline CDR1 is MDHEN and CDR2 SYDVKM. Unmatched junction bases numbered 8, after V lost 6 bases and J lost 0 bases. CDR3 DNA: TGTGCCAGCAGGTCTTACAGGGGAGATAGCAATCAGCCCCAGCATTTT. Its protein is CASRSYRGDSNQPQHF.

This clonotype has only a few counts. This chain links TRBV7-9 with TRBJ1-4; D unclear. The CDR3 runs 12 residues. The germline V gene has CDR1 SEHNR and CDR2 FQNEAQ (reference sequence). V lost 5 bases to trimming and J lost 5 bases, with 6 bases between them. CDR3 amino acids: CASSRVNEKLFF. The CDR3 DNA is TGTGCCAGCAGCCGGGTCAATGAAAAACTGTTTTTT.

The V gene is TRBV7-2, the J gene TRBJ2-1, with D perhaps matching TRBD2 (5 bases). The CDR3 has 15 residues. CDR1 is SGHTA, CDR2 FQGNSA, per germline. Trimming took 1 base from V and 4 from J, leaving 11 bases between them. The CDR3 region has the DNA TGTGCCAGCAGCTTAGGGACTGGGAATTACAATGAGCAGTTCTTC. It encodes CASSLGTGNYNEQFF.